This TCR beta chain comes out of a study of blood T cells in healthy people across ages. Study at large: Capture by template switching was about one barcoded beta molecule per two T cells.

The V end lost 2 bases, the J end lost 4 bases, and 8 bases lay between the germline ends. CDR3 size: 13 residues. Germline values: CDR1 SGHKS, CDR2 YYEKEE (reference sequence). Total RNA, at least 5.5 micrograms per sample, came from PBMCs. A second roughly 6 to 11 cycle PCR used barcoded and J-beta primers. Each cDNA molecule received a tag from a template-switch adaptor that had 12 random nucleotides. A minimum of 3 million CDR3-containing paired-end reads was obtained for each sample. MiXCR, applied by TCRdb to the 5' RACE reads, yields one record per CDR3 protein. The sample holds around 1,900,000 distinct CDR3 sequences; more than 35% are singletons and the top ten take about 21%.

The TCR originated in a human donor in good health. The V gene is TRBV5-5, the J gene TRBJ2-3; D unresolved. Input material: blood. Here the CDR3 DNA reads TGTGCCAGCAGCTTTCAAATAGCAGATACGCAGTATTTT. This encodes CASSFQIADTQYF.